This T cell receptor (beta chain) was captured in a study of shared clonotypes between healthy human individuals. V gave up 2 bases and J gave up 2 bases, with 14 bases separating them. Per the germline V gene, CDR1 is SGHRS and CDR2 is YFSETQ. The CDR3 length is 15 residues. Assay: immunoSEQ multiplex PCR; the TCRdb copy retains only in-frame clones and omits some. Of millions of clones in the sample, roughly 95% are singletons; the top ten hold roughly 1.1%. Naive-designated CD8 cells lacked CD45RO, were positively enriched for CCR7, and omitted terminally differentiated effector memory CD45RA+ cells.

The chain uses TRBV5-1 and TRBJ2-7, with D perhaps matching TRBD1 or TRBD2 (5 bases each). Sequenced: naive CD8+ T cells sorted from blood. The source is a man aged 18-30 years in good health. CDR3 loop: CASSFGEMGPYEQYF. CDR3 bases: TGCGCCAGCAGCTTCGGGGAAATGGGACCCTACGAGCAGTACTTC.